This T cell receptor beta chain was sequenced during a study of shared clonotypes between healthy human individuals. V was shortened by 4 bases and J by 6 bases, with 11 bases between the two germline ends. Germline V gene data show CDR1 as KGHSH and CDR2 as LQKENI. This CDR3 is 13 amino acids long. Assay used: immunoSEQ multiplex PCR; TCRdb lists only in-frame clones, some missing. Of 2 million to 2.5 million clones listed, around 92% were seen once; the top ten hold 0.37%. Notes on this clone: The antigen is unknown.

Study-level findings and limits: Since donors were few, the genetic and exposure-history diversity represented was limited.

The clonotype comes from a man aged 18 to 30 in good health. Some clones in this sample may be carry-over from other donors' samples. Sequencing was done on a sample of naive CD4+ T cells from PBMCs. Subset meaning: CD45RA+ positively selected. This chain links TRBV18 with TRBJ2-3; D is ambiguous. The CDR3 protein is CASSRGWADTQYF. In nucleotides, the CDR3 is TGTGCCAGCTCACGGGGTTGGGCTGATACGCAGTATTTT.